This TCR beta chain was captured in a study of CD8+CD57+ T cells in acquired aplastic anemia. Study overall: Across the sorted CD4+ and CD8+ cells, DNA amounts averaged approximately 3.1 ug. Average CD4+ read depth in healthy donors was 9.5 million to 13 million reads.

Germline lookup yields CDR1 SGHAT and CDR2 FQDESV (reference sequence). The CDR3 contains 16 residues. J lost 4 bases, V lost 5 bases, and 9 bases had no gene match. Using genomic DNA as the template, TCR beta VDJ and CDR3 profiling was carried out. TCRdb re-analysed the reads in MiXCR, keeping a single row per CDR3 protein. The sample has tens of thousands of distinct CDR3 sequences; roughly half are singletons. Study findings and constraints: Common to patients and controls were around 30 CD8+ CDR3 sequences.

For this clonotype: Its target is not known.

This chain uses TRBV11-1 with TRBJ1-2; 11 bases match TRBD1. Sequencing used sorted CD4+, CD8+, or CD8+CD57+ T cells (not recorded which) from PBMCs. The TCR comes from a human donor in good health, serving as a control. CDR3 DNA: TGTGCCAGCAGCCCTCGGACAGGGGGCGCGGGCTATGGCTACACCTTC. Protein: CASSPRTGGAGYGYTF. The entire variable domain, with the rest obtained from reference TRBV11-1 and TRBJ1-2, is as follows: EAEVAQSPRYKITEKSQAVAFWCDPISGHATLYWYRQILGQGPELLVQFQDESVVDDSQLPKDRFSAERLKGVDSTLKIQPAELGDSAMYLCASSPRTGGAGYGYTFGSGTRLTVV.